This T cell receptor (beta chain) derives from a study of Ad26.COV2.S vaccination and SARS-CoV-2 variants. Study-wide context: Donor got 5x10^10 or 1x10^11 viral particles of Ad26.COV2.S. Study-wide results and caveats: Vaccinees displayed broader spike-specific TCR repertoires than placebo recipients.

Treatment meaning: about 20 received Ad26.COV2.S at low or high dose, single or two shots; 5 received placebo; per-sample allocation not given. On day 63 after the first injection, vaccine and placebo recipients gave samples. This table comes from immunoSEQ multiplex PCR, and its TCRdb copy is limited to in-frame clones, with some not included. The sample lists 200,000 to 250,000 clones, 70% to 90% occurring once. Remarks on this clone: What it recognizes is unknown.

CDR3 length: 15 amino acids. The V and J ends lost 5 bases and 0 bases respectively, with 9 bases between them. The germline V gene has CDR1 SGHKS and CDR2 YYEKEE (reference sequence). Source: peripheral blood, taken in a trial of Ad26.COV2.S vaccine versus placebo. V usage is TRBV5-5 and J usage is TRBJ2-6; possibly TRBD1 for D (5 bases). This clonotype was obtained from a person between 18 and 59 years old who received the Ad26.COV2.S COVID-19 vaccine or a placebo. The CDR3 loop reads CASRDTLSGANVLTF. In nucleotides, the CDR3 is TGTGCCAGCAGGGACACCCTCTCTGGGGCCAACGTCCTGACTTTC.